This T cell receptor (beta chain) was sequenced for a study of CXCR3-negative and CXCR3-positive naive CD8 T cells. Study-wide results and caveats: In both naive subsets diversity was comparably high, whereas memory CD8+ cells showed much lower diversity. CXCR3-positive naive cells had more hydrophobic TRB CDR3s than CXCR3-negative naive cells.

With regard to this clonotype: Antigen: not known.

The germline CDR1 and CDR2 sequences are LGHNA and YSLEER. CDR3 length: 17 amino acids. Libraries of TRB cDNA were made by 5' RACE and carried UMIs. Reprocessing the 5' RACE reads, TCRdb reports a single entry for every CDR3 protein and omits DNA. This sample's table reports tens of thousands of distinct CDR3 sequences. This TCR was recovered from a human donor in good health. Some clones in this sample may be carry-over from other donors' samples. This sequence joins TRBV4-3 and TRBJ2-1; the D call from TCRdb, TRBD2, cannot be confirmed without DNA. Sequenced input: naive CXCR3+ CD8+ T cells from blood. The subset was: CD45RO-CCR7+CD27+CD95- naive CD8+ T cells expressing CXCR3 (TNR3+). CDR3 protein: CASSQEPGTSEYNEQFF.